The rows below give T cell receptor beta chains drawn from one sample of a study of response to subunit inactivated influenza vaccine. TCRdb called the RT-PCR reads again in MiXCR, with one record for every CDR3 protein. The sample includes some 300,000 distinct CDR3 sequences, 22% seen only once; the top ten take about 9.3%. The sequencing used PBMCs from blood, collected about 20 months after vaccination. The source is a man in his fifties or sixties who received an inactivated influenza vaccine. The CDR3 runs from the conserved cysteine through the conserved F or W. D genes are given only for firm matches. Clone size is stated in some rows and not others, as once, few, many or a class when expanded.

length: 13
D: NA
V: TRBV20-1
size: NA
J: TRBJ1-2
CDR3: CSARDLMDFGYTF
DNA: TGCAGTGCTAGAGATCTCATGGACTTTGGCTACACCTTC

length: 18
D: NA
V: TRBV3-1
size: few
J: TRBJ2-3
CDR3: CASSPTTGSRPSTDTQYF
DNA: TGTGCCAGCAGCCCCACGACAGGCTCTCGTCCTAGCACAGATACGCAGTATTTT

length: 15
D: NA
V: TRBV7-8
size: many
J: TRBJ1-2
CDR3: CASSQIGQGRDGYTF
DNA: TGTGCCAGCAGTCAAATCGGGCAGGGGAGGGATGGCTACACCTTC

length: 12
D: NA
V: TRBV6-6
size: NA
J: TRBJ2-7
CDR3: CASGPGTYEQYF
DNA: TGTGCCAGCGGTCCCGGGACTTACGAGCAGTACTTC

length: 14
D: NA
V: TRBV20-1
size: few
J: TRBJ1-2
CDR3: CSARYPLVNYGYTF
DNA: TGCAGTGCTAGATACCCCCTCGTTAACTATGGCTACACCTTC

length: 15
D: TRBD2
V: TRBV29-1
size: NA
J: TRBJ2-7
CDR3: CSVDGTSGSSYEQYF
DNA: TGCAGCGTTGATGGCACTAGCGGGAGCTCCTACGAGCAGTACTTC

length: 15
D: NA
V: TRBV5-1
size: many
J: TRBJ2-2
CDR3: CASSWSQTHTGELFF
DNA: TGCGCCAGCAGCTGGAGCCAGACACACACCGGGGAGCTGTTTTTT

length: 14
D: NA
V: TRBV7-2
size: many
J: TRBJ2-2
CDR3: CASSLAQNTGELFF
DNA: TGTGCCAGCAGCTTGGCACAGAACACCGGGGAGCTGTTTTTT

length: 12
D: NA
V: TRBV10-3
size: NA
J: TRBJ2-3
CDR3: CAISDNSDTQYF
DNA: TGTGCCATCAGTGATAACTCCGATACGCAGTATTTT

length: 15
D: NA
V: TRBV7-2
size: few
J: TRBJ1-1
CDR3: CASSLAYVQNTEAFF
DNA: TGTGCCAGCAGCTTAGCGTATGTGCAGAACACTGAAGCTTTCTTT

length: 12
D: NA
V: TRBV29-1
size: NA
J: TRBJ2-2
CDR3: CSVGPNTGELFF
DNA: TGCAGCGTCGGACCTAACACCGGGGAGCTGTTTTTT

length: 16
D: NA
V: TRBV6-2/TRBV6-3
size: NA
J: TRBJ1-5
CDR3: CASSPPRTLSNQPQHF
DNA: TGTGCCAGCAGTCCCCCCCGGACTTTGAGCAATCAGCCCCAGCATTTT

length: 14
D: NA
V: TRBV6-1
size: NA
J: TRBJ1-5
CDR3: CASRQEVSNQPQHF
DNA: TGTGCCAGCAGACAGGAGGTTAGCAATCAGCCCCAGCATTTT

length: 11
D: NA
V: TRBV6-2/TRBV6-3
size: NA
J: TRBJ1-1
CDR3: CASSRDTSAFF
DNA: TGTGCCAGCAGCAGAGACACCTCGGCTTTCTTT

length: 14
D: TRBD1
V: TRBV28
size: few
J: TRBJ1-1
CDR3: CASSQQGAIEEAFF
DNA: TGTGCCAGCAGCCAACAGGGGGCCATCGAAGAAGCTTTCTTT

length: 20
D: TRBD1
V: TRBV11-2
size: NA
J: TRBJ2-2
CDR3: CASSLDWATTGFGDTGELFF
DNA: TGTGCCAGCAGCTTAGATTGGGCTACGACAGGGTTCGGGGACACCGGGGAGCTGTTTTTT

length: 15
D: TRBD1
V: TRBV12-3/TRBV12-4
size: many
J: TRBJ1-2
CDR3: CASSPGQGSVYGYTF
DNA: TGTGCCAGCAGTCCCGGACAGGGGTCGGTCTATGGCTACACCTTC

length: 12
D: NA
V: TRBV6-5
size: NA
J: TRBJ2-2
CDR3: CASVNAYGELFF
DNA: TGTGCCAGCGTCAACGCATATGGGGAGCTGTTTTTT

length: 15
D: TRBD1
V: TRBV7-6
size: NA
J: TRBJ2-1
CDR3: CASSLVAGGLGEQFF
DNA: TGTGCCAGCAGCTTAGTGGCAGGGGGATTGGGTGAGCAGTTCTTC

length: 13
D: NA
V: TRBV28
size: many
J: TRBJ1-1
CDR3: CASSLGGPTEAFF
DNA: TGTGCCAGCAGTTTAGGGGGGCCCACTGAAGCTTTCTTT

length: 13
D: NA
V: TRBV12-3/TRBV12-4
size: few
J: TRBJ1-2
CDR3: CASSLGSGTGYTF
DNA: TGTGCCAGCAGTTTAGGGTCAGGGACTGGCTACACCTTC

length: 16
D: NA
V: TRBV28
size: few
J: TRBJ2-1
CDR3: CASSLLSRGAFDEQFF
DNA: TGTGCCAGCAGTTTATTGTCCAGGGGCGCCTTCGATGAGCAGTTCTTC

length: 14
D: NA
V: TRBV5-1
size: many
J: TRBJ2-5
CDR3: CASSPRDNQETQYF
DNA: TGCGCCAGCAGCCCGCGGGACAACCAAGAGACCCAGTACTTC

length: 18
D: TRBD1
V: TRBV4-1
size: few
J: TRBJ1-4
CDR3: CASSRGITSGTGVEKLFF
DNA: TGCGCCAGCAGCCGCGGAATAACGTCGGGGACAGGGGTAGAAAAACTGTTTTTT

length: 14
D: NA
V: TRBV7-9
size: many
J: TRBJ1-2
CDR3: CASSLGGRGTGYTF
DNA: TGTGCCAGCAGCTTAGGTGGCAGGGGAACCGGCTACACCTTC

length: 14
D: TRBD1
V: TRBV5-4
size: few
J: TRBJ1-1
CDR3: CASSLSGTGSEAFF
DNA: TGTGCCAGCAGCTTGTCTGGGACAGGGAGTGAAGCTTTCTTT

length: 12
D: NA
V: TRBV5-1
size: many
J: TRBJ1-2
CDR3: CASSFEMLSYTF
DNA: TGCGCCAGCAGCTTCGAGATGTTGAGCTACACCTTC

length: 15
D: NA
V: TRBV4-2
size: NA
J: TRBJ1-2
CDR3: CASSQEEEGTYGYTF
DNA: TGTGCCAGCAGCCAAGAAGAGGAAGGGACCTATGGCTACACCTTC

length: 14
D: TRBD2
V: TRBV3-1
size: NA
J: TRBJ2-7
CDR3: CASSLGGSDYEQYF
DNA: TGTGCCAGCAGCCTTGGCGGGAGTGACTACGAGCAGTACTTC

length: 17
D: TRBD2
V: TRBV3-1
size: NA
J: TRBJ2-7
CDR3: CASSQVMWAGDAYEQYF
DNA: TGTGCCAGCAGCCAAGTTATGTGGGCGGGGGACGCCTACGAGCAGTACTTC

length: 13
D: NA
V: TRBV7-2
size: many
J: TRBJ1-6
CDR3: CASSLEFGSPLHF
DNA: TGTGCCAGCAGCTTAGAATTTGGGTCACCCCTCCACTTT

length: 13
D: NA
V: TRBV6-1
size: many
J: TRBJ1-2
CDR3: CASSLGQDYGYTF
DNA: TGTGCCAGCAGTCTGGGGCAGGACTATGGCTACACCTTC

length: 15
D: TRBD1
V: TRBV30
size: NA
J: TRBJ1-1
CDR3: CAWQGQGSGSTEAFF
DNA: TGTGCCTGGCAGGGACAGGGGAGTGGAAGCACTGAAGCTTTCTTT

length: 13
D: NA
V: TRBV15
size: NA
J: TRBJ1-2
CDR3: CATSRGRNEGYTF
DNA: TGTGCCACCAGCCGCGGCAGGAATGAAGGCTACACCTTC

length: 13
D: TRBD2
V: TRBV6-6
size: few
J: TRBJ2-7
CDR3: CASRTTSGGAGYF
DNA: TGTGCCAGCAGAACGACTAGCGGGGGCGCTGGGTACTTC

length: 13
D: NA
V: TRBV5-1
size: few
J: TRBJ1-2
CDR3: CASSLYPELGYTF
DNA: TGCGCCAGCAGCTTGTATCCAGAATTGGGCTACACCTTC

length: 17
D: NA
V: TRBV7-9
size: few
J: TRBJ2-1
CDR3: CASSLSSYEQPYNEQFF
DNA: TGTGCCAGCAGCTTAAGTAGCTACGAACAACCCTACAATGAGCAGTTCTTC

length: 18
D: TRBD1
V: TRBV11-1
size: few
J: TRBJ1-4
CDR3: CASSKRQGTTGINEKLFF
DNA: TGTGCCAGCAGCAAACGACAGGGGACGACCGGGATTAATGAAAAACTGTTTTTT

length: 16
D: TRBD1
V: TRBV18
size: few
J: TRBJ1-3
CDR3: CASSPGGQGIGNTIYF
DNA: TGTGCCAGCTCACCGGGGGGACAGGGCATTGGAAACACCATATATTTT

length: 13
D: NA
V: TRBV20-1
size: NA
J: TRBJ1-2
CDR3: CSASEPRMPGYTF
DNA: TGCAGTGCTAGTGAACCCCGAATGCCGGGCTACACCTTC

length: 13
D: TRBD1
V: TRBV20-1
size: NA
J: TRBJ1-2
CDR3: CSARTSGQGGYTF
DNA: TGCAGTGCTAGGACGTCGGGACAGGGCGGCTACACCTTC

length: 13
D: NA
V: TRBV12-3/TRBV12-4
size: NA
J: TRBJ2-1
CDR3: CASTPGVFGEQFF
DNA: TGTGCCAGCACCCCAGGGGTTTTTGGTGAGCAGTTCTTC

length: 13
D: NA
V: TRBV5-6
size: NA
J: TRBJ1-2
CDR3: CASSWTDSGGYTF
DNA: TGTGCCAGCAGCTGGACGGATTCGGGTGGCTACACCTTC

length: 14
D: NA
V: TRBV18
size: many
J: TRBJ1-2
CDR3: CASSPGQGSYGYTF
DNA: TGTGCCAGCAGCCCCGGTCAGGGGTCCTATGGCTACACCTTC

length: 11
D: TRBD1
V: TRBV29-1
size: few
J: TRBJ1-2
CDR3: CSVQGAGGYTF
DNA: TGCAGCGTCCAGGGGGCGGGTGGCTACACCTTC

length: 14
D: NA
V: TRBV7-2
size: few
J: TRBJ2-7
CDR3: CASSLPGQGYEQYF
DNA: TGTGCCAGCAGCCTGCCGGGCCAAGGGTACGAGCAGTACTTC